This T cell receptor (beta chain) originates from a study of CD8+ T cells in alopecia areata. Overall study findings and caveats: Lesional scalp displayed greater clonality than normal scalp, most notably in alopecia totalis/universalis.

On this clone: Its cognate antigen is unknown.

For a handful of patients, CD4+ cells were sorted into CD25+CD127- cells. J was trimmed by 6 bases and V by 4 bases; bases with no gene match: 4. Germline V gives CDR1 SGHNT, CDR2 YYREEE (reference sequence). The CDR3 sequence is 13 residues long. As the sequencing template, cDNA was produced by extracting RNA and reverse transcribing it. Method: immunoSEQ multiplex PCR; TCRdb's copy keeps in-frame clones and lacks some. Of around 8,400 clones in the sample, over 65% were seen once. This receptor was taken from a human donor with alopecia areata. This chain links TRBV5-4 with TRBJ2-7; 10 positions match TRBD1. Sequencing input: CD4+ Tregs sorted from blood. The DNA for the CDR3 is TGTGCCAGCAGCCGGGACAGGGGAAGCGAGCAGTACTTC. Amino acids: CASSRDRGSEQYF.